This T cell receptor (beta chain) derives from a study of cytomegalovirus exposure and HLA in healthy donors. Study results and caveats: Whilst most TCR sequences proved rare, a subset of public TCRs occurred across many donors.

Libraries were prepared by immunoSEQ multiplex PCR; TCRdb keeps only in-frame clonotypes and omits some of them. The sample carries under 100,000 clones, 85% to 95% recorded once. This CDR3 spans 13 amino acids. CDR1 MNHNY and CDR2 SVGAGI come from the germline V gene (reference sequence). V was shortened by 7 bases and J by 3 bases, with 12 bases between the two germline ends. Turning to this clone: What it recognizes is unknown.

Specimen: PBMCs. This chain joins TRBV6-6 and TRBJ1-1; D unresolved. This TCR derives from a woman under 30 in good health and CMV-seronegative. CDR3 in DNA: TGTGCCAGCACCTACTCCTCTTACACTGAAGCTTTCTTT. It translates to CASTYSSYTEAFF.